This T cell receptor (beta chain) was recorded in a study of T cell clonality in common variable immunodeficiency. Findings and limits, study-wide: What drives increased CVID clonality needs T cell subpopulation sequencing. In common variable immunodeficiency, TCR beta chains reportedly carried fewer deletions and N-nucleotide insertions. Repertoire-complication correlations in CVID were limited by patient heterogeneity.

This clone was detected ten times or more. The antigen remains unidentified. The observed sequence ends 3 residues before the CDR3 terminus, with the missing tail filled in from the germline J gene. V was cut by 1 base and J by 7 bases, with 14 bases left in between. CDR3 length: 14 amino acids. Germline lookup yields CDR1 GTSNPN and CDR2 SVGIG (reference sequence). Some clones are missing from TCRdb's copy, which holds only in-frame ones; the method was immunoSEQ multiplex PCR. In total the sample includes about 40,000 clones, none of them seen once. The sample consisted of peripheral blood mononuclear cells. The rearrangement links TRBV30 to TRBJ2-1; possible D gene TRBD2, 6 bases. This sequence originates from a person between 18 and 75 years old in good health. The DNA read from the CDR3 is TGTGCCTGGAGTGGTAGCGGTGGTGGTAATGAG. Translated, it gives CAWSGSGGGNE. The whole CDR3 region reads CAWSGSGGGNEQFF. Looking up the rest from reference TRBV30 and TRBJ2-1 gives the full variable domain: SQTIHQWPATLVQPVGSPLSLECTVEGTSNPNLYWYRQAAGRGLQLLFYSVGIGQISSEVPQNLSASRPQDRQFILSSKKLLLSDSGFYLCAWSGSGGGNEQFFGPGTRLTVL.